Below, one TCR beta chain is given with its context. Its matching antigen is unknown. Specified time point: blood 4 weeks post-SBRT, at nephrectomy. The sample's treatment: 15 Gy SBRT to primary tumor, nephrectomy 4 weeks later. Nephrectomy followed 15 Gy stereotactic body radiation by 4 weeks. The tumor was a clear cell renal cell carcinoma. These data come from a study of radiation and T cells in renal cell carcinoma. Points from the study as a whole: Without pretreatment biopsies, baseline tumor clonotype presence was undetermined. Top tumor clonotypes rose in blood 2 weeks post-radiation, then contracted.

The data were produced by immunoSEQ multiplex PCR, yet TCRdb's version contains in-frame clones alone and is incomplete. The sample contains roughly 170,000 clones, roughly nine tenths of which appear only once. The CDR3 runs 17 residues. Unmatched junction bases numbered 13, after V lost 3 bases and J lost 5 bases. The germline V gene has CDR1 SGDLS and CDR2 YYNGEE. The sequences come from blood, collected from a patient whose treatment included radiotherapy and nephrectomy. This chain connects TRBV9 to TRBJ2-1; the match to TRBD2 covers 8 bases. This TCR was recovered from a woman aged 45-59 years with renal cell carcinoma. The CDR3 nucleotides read TGTGCCAGCAGCGAAAAGGGGGGTAGCGGGATGAACAATGAGCAGTTCTTC. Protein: CASSEKGGSGMNNEQFF.